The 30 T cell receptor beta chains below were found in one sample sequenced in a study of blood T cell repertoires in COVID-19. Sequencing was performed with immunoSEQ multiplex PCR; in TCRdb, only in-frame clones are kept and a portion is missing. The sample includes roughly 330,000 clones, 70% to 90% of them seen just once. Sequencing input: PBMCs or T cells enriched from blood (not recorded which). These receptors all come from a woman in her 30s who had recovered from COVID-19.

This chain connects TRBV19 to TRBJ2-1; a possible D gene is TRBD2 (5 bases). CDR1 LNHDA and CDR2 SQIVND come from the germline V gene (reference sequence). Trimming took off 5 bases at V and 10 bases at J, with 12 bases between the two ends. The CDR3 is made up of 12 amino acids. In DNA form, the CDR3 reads TGTGCCAGTAGTCGGGCGGGCATGGAGCAGTTCTTC. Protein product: CASSRAGMEQFF.

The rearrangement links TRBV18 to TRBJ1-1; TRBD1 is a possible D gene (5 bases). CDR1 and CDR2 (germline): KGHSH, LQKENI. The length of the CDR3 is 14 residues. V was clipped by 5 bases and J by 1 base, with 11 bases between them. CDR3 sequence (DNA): TGTGCCAGCTCAGAAATCGGGGGGAACACTGAAGCTTTCTTT. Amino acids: CASSEIGGNTEAFF.

Here the CDR3 DNA reads TGTGCCTACCGACCAGGTTCCCCAGATACGCAGTATTTT. It specifies CAYRPGSPDTQYF. The chain carries TRBV30 and TRBJ2-3; D is ambiguous. The CDR3 is 13 amino acids. Germline V gene sequence: CDR1 GTSNPN, CDR2 SVGIG (reference sequence). The V end was cut by 7 bases, the J end by 4 bases, with 15 bases between.

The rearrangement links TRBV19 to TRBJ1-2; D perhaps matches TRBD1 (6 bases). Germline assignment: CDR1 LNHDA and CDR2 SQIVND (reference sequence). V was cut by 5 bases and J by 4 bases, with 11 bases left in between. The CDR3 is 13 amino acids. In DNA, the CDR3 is TGTGCCAGTAGTCCACAGGGTTCCTATGGCTACACCTTC. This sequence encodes CASSPQGSYGYTF.

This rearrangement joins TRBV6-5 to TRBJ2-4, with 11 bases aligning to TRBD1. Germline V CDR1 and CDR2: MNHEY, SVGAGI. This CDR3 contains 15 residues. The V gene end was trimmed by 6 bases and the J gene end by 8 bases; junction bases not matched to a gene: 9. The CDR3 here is CASSEQGTGGDIQYF. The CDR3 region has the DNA TGTGCCAGCAGCGAGCAGGGGACAGGGGGTGACATTCAGTACTTC.

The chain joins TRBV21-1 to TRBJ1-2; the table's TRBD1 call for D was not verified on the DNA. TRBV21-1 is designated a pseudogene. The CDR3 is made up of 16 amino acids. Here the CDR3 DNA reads TGTGCCAGCAGCATAGGACAGGGGGTCTCTAACTATGGCTACACCTTC. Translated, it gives CASSIGQGVSNYGYTF.

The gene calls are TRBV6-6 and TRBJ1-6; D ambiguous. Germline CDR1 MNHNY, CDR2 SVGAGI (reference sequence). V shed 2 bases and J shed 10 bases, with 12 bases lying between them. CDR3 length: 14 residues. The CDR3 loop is CASSYAATGSPLHF. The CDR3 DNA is TGTGCCAGCAGTTACGCCGCAACGGGATCACCCCTCCACTTT.

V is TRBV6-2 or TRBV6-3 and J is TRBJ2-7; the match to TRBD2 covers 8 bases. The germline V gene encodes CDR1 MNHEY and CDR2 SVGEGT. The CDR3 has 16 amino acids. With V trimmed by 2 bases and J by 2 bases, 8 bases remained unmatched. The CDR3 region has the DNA TGTGCCAGCAGTTACAATCGGCGGGGGGCCACCTACGAGCAGTACTTC. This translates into CASSYNRRGATYEQYF.

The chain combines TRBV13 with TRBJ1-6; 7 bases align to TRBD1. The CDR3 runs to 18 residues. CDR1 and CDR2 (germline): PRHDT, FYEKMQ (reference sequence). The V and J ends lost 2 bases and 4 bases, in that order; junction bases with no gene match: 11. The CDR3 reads CASSLQPGGYPYNSPLHF. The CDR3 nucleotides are TGTGCCAGCAGCTTACAGCCAGGGGGATACCCATATAATTCACCCCTCCACTTT.

The DNA for the CDR3 is TGTGCCAGCAGCTACAGCTATGGCTACACCTTC. Amino acids: CASSYSYGYTF. V is TRBV7-9 and J is TRBJ1-2, with D uncertain. CDR1 and CDR2 (germline): SEHNR, FQNEAQ (reference sequence). V was cut by 4 bases and J by 4 bases, with 4 bases left in between. This CDR3 spans 11 amino acids.

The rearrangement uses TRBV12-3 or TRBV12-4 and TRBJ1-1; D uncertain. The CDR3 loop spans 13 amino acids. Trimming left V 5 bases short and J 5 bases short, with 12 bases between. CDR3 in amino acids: CASSPVFGTEAFF. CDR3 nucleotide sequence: TGTGCCAGCAGTCCCGTGTTCGGGACTGAAGCTTTCTTT.

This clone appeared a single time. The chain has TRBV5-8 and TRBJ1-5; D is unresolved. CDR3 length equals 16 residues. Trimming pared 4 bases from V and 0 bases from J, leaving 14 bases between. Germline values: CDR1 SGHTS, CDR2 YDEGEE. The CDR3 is CASSAGGLYSNQPQHF. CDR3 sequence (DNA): TGTGCCAGCAGCGCCGGCGGATTATATAGCAATCAGCCCCAGCATTTT.

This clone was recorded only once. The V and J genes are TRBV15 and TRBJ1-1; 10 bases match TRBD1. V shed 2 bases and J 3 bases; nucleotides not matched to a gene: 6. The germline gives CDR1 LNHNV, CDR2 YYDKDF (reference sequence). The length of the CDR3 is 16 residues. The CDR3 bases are TGTGCCACCAGCAGATGGAGGGACAGGGGCCACACTGAAGCTTTCTTT. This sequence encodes CATSRWRDRGHTEAFF.

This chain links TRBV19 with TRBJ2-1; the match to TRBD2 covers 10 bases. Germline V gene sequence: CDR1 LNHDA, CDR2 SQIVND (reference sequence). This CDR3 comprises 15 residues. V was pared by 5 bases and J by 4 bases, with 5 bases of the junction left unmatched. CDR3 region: CASSGSGGIYNEQFF. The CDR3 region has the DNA TGTGCCAGTAGTGGTAGCGGGGGGATTTACAATGAGCAGTTCTTC.

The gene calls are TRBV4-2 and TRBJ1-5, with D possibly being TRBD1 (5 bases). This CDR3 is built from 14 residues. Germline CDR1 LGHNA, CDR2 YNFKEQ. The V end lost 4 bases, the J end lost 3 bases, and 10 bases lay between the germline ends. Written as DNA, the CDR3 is TGTGCCAGCAGCCCGGACATGACCAATCAGCCCCAGCATTTT. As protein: CASSPDMTNQPQHF.

CDR3 in DNA: TGTGCCAGCAGCCCCGGGACACCTGGGACAGATACGCAGTATTTT. Translating it yields CASSPGTPGTDTQYF. The V and J genes are TRBV9 and TRBJ2-3; D may be TRBD1 (6 bases). V gave up 4 bases and J gave up 3 bases, with 15 bases separating them. The germline V gene has CDR1 SGDLS and CDR2 YYNGEE. The CDR3 runs to 15 residues.

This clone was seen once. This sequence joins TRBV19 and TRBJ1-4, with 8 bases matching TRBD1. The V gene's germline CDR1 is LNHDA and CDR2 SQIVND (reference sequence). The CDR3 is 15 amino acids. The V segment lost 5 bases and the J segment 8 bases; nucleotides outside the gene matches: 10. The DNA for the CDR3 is TGTGCCAGTAGTCGGTTCGGACAGGGCAACGAAAAACTGTTTTTT. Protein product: CASSRFGQGNEKLFF.

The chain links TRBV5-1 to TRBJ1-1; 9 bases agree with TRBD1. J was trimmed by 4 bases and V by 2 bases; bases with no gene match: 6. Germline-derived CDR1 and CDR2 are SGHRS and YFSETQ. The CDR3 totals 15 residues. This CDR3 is CASSFYRGLGTEAFF. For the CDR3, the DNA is TGCGCCAGCAGCTTCTACAGGGGGCTGGGCACTGAAGCTTTCTTT.

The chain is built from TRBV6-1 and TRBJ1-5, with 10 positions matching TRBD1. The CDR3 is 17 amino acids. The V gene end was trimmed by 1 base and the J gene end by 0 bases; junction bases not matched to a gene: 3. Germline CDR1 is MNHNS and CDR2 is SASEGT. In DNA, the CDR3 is TGTGCCAGCAGTGAAGGGACAGGGGGGTATAGCAATCAGCCCCAGCATTTT. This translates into CASSEGTGGYSNQPQHF.

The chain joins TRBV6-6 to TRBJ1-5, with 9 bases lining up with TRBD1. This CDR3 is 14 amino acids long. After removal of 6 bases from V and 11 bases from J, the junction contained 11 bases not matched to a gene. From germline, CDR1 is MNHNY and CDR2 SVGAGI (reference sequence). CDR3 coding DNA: TGTGCCAGCAGGGGGGGACAGGGACCTTGGACCCAGCATTTT. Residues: CASRGGQGPWTQHF.

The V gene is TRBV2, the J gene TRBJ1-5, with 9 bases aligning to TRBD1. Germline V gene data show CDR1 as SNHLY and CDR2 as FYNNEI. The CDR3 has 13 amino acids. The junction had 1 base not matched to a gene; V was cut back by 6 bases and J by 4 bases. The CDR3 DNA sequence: TGTGCCAGCAGCGGGACAGGGAATCAGCCCCAGCATTTT. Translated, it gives CASSGTGNQPQHF. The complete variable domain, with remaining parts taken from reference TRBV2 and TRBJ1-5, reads EPEVTQTPSHQVTQMGQEVILRCVPISNHLYFYWYRQILGQKVEFLVSFYNNEISEKSEIFDDQFSVERPDGSNFTLKIRSTKLEDSAMYFCASSGTGNQPQHFGDGTRLSIL.

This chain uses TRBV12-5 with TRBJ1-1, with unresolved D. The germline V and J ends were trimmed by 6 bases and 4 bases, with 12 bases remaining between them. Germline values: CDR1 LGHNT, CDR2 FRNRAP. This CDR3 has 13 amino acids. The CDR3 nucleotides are TGTGCTAGTGGACCAACTACTCGCACTGAAGCTTTCTTT. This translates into CASGPTTRTEAFF.

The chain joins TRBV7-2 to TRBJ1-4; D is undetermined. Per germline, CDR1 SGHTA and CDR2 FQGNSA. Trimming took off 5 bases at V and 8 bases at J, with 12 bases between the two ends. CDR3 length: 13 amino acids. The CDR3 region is CASSRAGWEKLFF. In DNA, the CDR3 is TGTGCCAGCAGCCGGGCGGGCTGGGAAAAACTGTTTTTT.

CDR3 bases: TGTGCCAGCAGCTTAGCGGCCACAGGGTTCGATCAGCCCCAGCATTTT. Protein product: CASSLAATGFDQPQHF. The rearrangement links TRBV7-2 to TRBJ1-5; D may be TRBD1 (6 bases). CDR3 length: 16 amino acids. V was cut by 0 bases and J by 5 bases, with 14 bases left in between. Germline CDR1 and CDR2: SGHTA and FQGNSA.

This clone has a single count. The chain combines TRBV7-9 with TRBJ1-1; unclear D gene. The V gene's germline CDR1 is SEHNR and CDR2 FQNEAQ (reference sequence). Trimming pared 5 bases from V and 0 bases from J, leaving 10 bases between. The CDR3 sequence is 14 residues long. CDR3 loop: CASSPQILNTEAFF. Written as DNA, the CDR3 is TGTGCCAGCAGCCCACAGATATTGAACACTGAAGCTTTCTTT.

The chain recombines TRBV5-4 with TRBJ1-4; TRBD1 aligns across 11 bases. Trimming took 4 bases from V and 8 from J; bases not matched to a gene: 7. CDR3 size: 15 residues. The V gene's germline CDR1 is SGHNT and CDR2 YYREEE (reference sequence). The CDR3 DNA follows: TGTGCCAGCAGCCCAGGACAGGGGGCCTCGGAAAAACTGTTTTTT. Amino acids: CASSPGQGASEKLFF.

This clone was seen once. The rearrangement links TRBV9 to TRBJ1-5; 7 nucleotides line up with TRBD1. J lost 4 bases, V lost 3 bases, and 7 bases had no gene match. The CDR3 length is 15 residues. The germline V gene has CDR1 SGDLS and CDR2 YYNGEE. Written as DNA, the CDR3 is TGTGCCAGCAGCGCGGGGACAGCCTCTAATCAGCCCCAGCATTTT. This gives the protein CASSAGTASNQPQHF.

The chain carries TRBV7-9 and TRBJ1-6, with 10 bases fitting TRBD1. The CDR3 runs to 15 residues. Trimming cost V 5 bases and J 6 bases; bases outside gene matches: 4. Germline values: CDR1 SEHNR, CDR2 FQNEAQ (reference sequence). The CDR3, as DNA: TGTGCCAGCAGCCGGGACAGGGGAGGTAATTCACCCCTCCACTTT. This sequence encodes CASSRDRGGNSPLHF.

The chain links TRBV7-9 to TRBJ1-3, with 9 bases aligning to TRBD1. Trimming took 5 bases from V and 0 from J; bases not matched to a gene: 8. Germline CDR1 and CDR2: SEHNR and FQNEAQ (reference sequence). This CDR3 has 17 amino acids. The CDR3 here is CASSVGQGPSSGNTIYF. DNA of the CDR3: TGTGCCAGCAGCGTCGGACAGGGGCCCAGCTCTGGAAACACCATATATTTT.

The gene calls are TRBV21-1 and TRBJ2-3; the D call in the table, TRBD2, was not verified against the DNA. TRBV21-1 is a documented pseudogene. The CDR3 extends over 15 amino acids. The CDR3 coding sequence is TGTGCCAGCAAAACGGTGACGGGGAGGACAGATACGCAGTATTTT. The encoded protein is CASKTVTGRTDTQYF.